The 9 T cell receptor beta chains below all came from one sample that was sequenced in a study of cytomegalovirus exposure and HLA in healthy donors. With 60 Vbeta and 13 Jbeta primers, the PCR was carried out. Profiling relied on immunoSEQ multiplex PCR, and the TCRdb table lists in-frame clones only, not all of them. The top ten hold roughly 0.7% of the sample, which has more than 140,000 clones, over 75% seen once. Sequencing input: PBMCs. These receptor sequences come from a male donor in good health and CMV-seronegative.

In DNA, the CDR3 is TGCAGCGTTCGTGGTAGCCAAAACATTCAGTACTTC. Its protein is CSVRGSQNIQYF. This chain uses TRBV29-1 with TRBJ2-4; D is unclear. With 5 bases removed from V and 5 bases from J, the gap between germline ends came to 10 bases. The CDR3 has 12 amino acids. CDR1 is SQVTM and CDR2 is ANQGSEA in the germline V gene.

Points on this clone: The sample carries other DNA sequences with the same CDR3. The chain combines TRBV30 with TRBJ1-3; possibly TRBD1 for D (6 bases). From germline, CDR1 is GTSNPN and CDR2 SVGIG (reference sequence). There are 14 residues in the CDR3. V was pared by 2 bases and J by 0 bases, with 8 bases between. CDR3 bases: TGTGCCTGGAGTACAGGGAGCTCTGGAAACACCATATATTTT. It specifies CAWSTGSSGNTIYF.

This chain links TRBV29-1 with TRBJ1-2; D might be TRBD1 (6 bases). The CDR3 totals 12 residues. With 6 bases removed from V and 2 bases from J, the gap between germline ends came to 10 bases. Germline V gene lookup returns CDR1 SQVTM and CDR2 ANQGSEA. CDR3 bases: TGCAGCGTCTCGGACAGCAACTATGGCTACACCTTC. Translated, it gives CSVSDSNYGYTF.

This clone showed up just a few times. The rearrangement links TRBV15 to TRBJ2-5, with TRBD2 matching 8 bases. The V gene's germline CDR1 is LNHNV and CDR2 YYDKDF (reference sequence). The CDR3 has 14 residues. J gave up 5 bases and V 7 bases, and 9 bases lay outside the gene matches. CDR3 sequence (DNA): TGTGCCACCAAGCGGGCGGGGGGTTGGGAGACCCAGTACTTC. This encodes CATKRAGGWETQYF.

The chain has TRBV18 and TRBJ1-2; 7 positions agree with TRBD1. This CDR3 has 16 amino acids. Germline values: CDR1 KGHSH, CDR2 LQKENI. The trim removed 0 bases at V and 5 bases at J, leaving 9 bases unmatched. The CDR3 sequence: CASSPPSVVQGYGYTF. The CDR3 DNA reads as TGTGCCAGCTCACCACCTTCGGTGGTACAGGGGTATGGCTACACCTTC.

The chain carries TRBV5-1 and TRBJ1-2; 8 bases map to TRBD1. Germline assignment: CDR1 SGHRS and CDR2 YFSETQ. The CDR3 runs to 14 residues. After removal of 0 bases from V and 8 bases from J, the junction contained 6 bases not matched to a gene. The CDR3 sequence is CASSLAGGAEGYTF. The CDR3 DNA reads TGCGCCAGCAGCTTGGCAGGGGGCGCGGAAGGCTACACCTTC. Combining the CDR3 with reference TRBV5-1 and TRBJ1-2 gives the whole variable domain KAGVTQTPRYLIKTRGQQVTLSCSPISGHRSVSWYQQTPGQGLQFLFEYFSETQRNKGNFPGRFSGRQFSNSRSEMNVSTLELGDSALYLCASSLAGGAEGYTFGSGTRLTVV.

This clone occurred a few times. Other DNA sequences in this specimen translate into the identical CDR3. The rearrangement links TRBV7-2 to TRBJ1-2, with 9 bases lining up with TRBD1. The V gene's germline CDR1 is SGHTA and CDR2 FQGNSA. The CDR3 is 13 amino acids. Trimming took 5 bases from V and 8 from J; bases not matched to a gene: 6. The CDR3 DNA is TGTGCCAGCAGCCCCGGGACAGGGCGAGGCTACACCTTC. It is translated as CASSPGTGRGYTF.

This clone has just one count. The rearrangement uses TRBV30 and TRBJ2-5, with D perhaps matching TRBD2 (5 bases). V gave up 2 bases and J gave up 1 base, with 20 bases separating them. Germline assignment: CDR1 GTSNPN and CDR2 SVGIG (reference sequence). The CDR3 contains 17 residues. CDR3 region: CAWSTPRSGAFQETQYF. The CDR3 DNA reads TGTGCCTGGAGTACCCCGCGGAGCGGAGCCTTCCAAGAGACCCAGTACTTC.

V usage is TRBV7-2 and J usage is TRBJ1-2; TRBD1 matches at 7 bases. CDR1 is SGHTA, CDR2 FQGNSA, per germline. V trimming: 3 bases; J trimming: 5 bases; junction bases outside the gene matches: 6. The CDR3 sequence is 14 residues long. The CDR3: CASSLKGAGYGYTF. For the CDR3, the DNA is TGTGCCAGCAGCTTGAAGGGGGCAGGGTATGGCTACACCTTC.